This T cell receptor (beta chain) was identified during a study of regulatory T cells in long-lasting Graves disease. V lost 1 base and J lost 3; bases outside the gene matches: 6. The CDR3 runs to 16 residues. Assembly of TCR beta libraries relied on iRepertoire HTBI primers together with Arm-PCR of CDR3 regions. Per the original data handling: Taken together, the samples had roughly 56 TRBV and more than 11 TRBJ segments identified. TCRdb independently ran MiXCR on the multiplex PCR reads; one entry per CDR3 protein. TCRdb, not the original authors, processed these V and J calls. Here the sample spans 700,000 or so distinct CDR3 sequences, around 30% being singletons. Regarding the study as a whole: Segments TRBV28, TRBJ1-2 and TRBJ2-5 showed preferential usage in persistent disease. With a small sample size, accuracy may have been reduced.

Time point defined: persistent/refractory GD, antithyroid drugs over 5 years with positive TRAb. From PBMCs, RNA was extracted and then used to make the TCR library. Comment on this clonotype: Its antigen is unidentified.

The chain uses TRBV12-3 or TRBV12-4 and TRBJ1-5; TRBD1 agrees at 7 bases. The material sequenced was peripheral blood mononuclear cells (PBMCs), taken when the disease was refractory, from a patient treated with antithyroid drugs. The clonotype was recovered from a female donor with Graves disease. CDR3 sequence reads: CASSLGYRGTNQPQHF. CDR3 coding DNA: TGTGCCAGCAGTTTAGGGTACAGGGGAACCAATCAGCCCCAGCATTTT.